This T cell receptor beta chain was identified during a study of CD8 T cells in ankylosing spondylitis. Whole-study results and caveats: The study looked at matched synovial fluid samples from ankylosing spondylitis patients. Disease-linked clones were reported to be significantly enriched there. Typical of ankylosing spondylitis blood, it appeared, was a TCR beta motif of seven to nine highly homologous variants.

By quantitative 5'-RACE with molecular barcodes, the TCR beta libraries were made. TCRdb fed the 5' RACE reads into MiXCR, producing one record per CDR3 protein. The sample yields around 770,000 distinct CDR3 sequences, about 12% seen once. To note about this clonotype: Antigen: not known.

The clonotype was recovered from a male donor with ankylosing spondylitis. Sequences were obtained from blood, either unsorted or a sorted T cell fraction (not recorded which).

Here the CDR3 reads CASSEDIKETQYF. In DNA form, the CDR3 reads TGTGCCAGCAGTGAAGACATCAAAGAGACCCAGTACTTC. This chain links TRBV2 with TRBJ2-5, with unresolved D. CDR3 length: 13 amino acids. Germline V gives CDR1 SNHLY, CDR2 FYNNEI. V was clipped by 1 base and J by 3 bases, with 6 bases between them.